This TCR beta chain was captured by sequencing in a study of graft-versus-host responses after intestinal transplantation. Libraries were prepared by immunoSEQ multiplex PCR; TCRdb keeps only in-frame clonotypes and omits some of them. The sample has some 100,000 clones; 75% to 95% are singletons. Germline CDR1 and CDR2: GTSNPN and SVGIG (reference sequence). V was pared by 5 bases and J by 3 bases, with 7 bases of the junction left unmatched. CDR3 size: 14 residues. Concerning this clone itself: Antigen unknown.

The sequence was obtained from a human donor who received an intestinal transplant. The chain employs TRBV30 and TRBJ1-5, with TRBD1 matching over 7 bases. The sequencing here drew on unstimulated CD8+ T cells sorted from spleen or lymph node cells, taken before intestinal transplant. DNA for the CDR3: TGTGCCTGGGACGAGGGGGCTAACAATCAGCCCCAGCATTTT. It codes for CAWDEGANNQPQHF.